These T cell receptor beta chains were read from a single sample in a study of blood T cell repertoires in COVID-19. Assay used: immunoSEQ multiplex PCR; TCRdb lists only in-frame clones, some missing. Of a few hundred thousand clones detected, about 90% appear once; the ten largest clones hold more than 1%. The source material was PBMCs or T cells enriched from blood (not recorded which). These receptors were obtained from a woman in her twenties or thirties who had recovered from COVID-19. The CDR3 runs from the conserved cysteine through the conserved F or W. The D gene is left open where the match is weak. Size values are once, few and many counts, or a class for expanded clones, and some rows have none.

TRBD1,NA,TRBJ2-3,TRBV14,TGTGCCAGCAGCCATCGGACAGGGGTGACAGATACGCAGTATTTT,CASSHRTGVTDTQYF
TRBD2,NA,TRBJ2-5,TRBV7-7,TGTGCCAGCAGCTTAAAGATCAGCGGGGGGTTACAGAACTTC,CASSLKISGGLQNF
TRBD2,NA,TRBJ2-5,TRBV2,TGTGCCAGCAGTTCCCGGACTAGCGGGGTGGAGACCCAGTACTTC,CASSSRTSGVETQYF
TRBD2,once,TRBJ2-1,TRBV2,TGTGCCAGCAGCGATGGGCGGGGGGGCCTTGGAGAGCAGTTCTTC,CASSDGRGGLGEQFF
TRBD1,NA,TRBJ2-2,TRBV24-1,TGTGCCACCAGTGATGGGACAGGGGGTGAGGTCGGGGAGCTGTTTTTT,CATSDGTGGEVGELFF
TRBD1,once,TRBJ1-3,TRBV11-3,TGTGCCAGCAGCGCTACAGGGGCCTCTGGAAACACCATATATTTT,CASSATGASGNTIYF
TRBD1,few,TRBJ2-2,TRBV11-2,TGTGCCAGCAGCTTAAGGGGGCAAGTCGGGGAGCTGTTTTTT,CASSLRGQVGELFF
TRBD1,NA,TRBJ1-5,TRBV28,TGTGCCAGCAGTCCCGGGACAGGGGGCCTCAATCAGCCCCAGCATTTT,CASSPGTGGLNQPQHF
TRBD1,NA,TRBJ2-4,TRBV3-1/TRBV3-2,TGTGCCAGCAGCCAACCGGGACAGGGGGCCTCTTCTAGAGGGAACATTCAGTACTTC,CASSQPGQGASSRGNIQYF
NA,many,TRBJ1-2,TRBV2,TGTGCCAGCAGTGACAGCGCCTATGGCTACACCTTC,CASSDSAYGYTF
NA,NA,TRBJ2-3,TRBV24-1,TGTGCCACCAGTGATCAGAGGGGGATGGTAACAGATACGCAGTATTTT,CATSDQRGMVTDTQYF
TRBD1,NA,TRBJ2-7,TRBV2,TGTGCCAGCAAAAAACGGGACAGCTCCTACGAGCAGTACTTC,CASKKRDSSYEQYF
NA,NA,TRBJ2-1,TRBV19,TGTGCCAGTAGTATGGCGTTAGCTGGGGGCTGGCAGTTCTTC,CASSMALAGGWQFF
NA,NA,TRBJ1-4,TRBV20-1,TGCAGTGCTCCAAGGGGCTCAAAACTGTTTTTT,CSAPRGSKLFF
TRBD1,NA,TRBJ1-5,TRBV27,TGTGCCAGCAGCCCCGGGACAGGGCTTAGTCAGCCCCAGCATTTT,CASSPGTGLSQPQHF
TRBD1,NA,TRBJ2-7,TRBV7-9,TGTGCCAGCAGCCTGGGACAGGGAATTACCTACGAGCAGTACTTC,CASSLGQGITYEQYF
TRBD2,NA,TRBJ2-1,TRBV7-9,TGTGCCAGCAGCCCGAACGGGGGGAATGAGCAGTTCTTC,CASSPNGGNEQFF
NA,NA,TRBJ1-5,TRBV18,TGTGCCAGCTCTAGAACAGGGAAGCAGCCCCAGCATTTT,CASSRTGKQPQHF
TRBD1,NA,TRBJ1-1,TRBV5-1,TGCGCCAGCAGCTTACCCGGGACAGGGGGCGCTGGCACTGAAGCTTTCTTT,CASSLPGTGGAGTEAFF
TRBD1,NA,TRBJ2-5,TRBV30,TGTGCCTGGAGTGTCTTCGGGACAGTCTATGCTTCACAAGAGACCCAGTACTTC,CAWSVFGTVYASQETQYF
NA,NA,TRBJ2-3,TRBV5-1,TGCGCCAGCAGCTTGTTTGTTACAGTTCATAGCACAGATACGCAGTATTTT,CASSLFVTVHSTDTQYF
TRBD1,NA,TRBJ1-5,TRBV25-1,TGTGCCAGCAGTGAGGACAGGGCCCAGCCCCAGCATTTT,CASSEDRAQPQHF
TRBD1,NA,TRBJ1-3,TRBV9,TGTGCCAGCAGCAGACAAGGACAGGGAAGGGGAAACACCATATATTTT,CASSRQGQGRGNTIYF
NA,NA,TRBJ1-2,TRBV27,TGTGCCAGCAGAACCACGACAGCTTTTCTATATGGCTACACCTTC,CASRTTTAFLYGYTF
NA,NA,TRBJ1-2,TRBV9,TGTGCCAGCAGCGTAGGAGGGACACCCCTGCCTAACTATGGCTACACCTTC,CASSVGGTPLPNYGYTF
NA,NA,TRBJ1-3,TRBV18,TGTGCCAGCTCACCACGGGGGCGGATCTCTGGAAACACCATATATTTT,CASSPRGRISGNTIYF
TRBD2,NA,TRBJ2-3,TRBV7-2,TGTGCCAGCAGCTTAGCTAGCGGGGGGAAAGATACGCAGTATTTT,CASSLASGGKDTQYF
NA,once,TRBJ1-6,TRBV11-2,TGTGCCAGCAGTCCCATGGCGGGGTTGCGGTCACCCCTCCACTTT,CASSPMAGLRSPLHF